The next 2 T cell receptor beta chains were all read from a single sample in a study of cytomegalovirus exposure and HLA in healthy donors. The protocol was immunoSEQ multiplex PCR, while the TCRdb copy is restricted to in-frame clones and leaves out a portion. The sample consists of about 160,000 clones, 80% to 90% of them appearing once. Material for sequencing was PBMCs. These receptors all stem from a woman between 18 and 29 years old in good health and CMV-seronegative.

In this sample, this clone turned up once. V and J are TRBV15 and TRBJ2-3, with a weak D call TRBD2 (5 bases). V lost 0 bases, J lost 5 bases, and 6 bases lay in between. In germline, CDR1 is LNHNV, CDR2 YYDKDF (reference sequence). The CDR3 runs to 13 residues. The chain's CDR3 is CATSRDRGDTQYF. The CDR3 nucleotides are TGTGCCACCAGCAGAGATCGGGGAGATACGCAGTATTTT.

The chain combines TRBV27 with TRBJ2-7; TRBD2 matches 8 bases. V lost 3 bases and J lost 7; bases outside the gene matches: 5. In germline, CDR1 is MNHEY, CDR2 SMNVEV (reference sequence). The CDR3 extends over 13 amino acids. The CDR3: CASSFPGGREQYF. Here the CDR3 DNA reads TGTGCCAGCAGTTTCCCGGGAGGGAGGGAGCAGTACTTC.